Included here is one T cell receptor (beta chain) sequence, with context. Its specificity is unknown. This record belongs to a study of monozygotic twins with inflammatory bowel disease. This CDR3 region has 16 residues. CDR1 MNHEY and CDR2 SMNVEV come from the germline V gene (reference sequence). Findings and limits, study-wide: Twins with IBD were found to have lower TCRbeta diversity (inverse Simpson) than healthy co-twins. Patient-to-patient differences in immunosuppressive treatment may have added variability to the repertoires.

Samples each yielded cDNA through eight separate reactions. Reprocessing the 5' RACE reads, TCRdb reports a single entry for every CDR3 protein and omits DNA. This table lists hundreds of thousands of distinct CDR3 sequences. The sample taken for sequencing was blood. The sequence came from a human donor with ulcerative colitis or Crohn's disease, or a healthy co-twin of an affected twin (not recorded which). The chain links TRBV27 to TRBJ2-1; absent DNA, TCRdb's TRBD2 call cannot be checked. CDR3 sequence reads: CASSFRALVVPDEQFF.